These 32 T cell receptor beta chains came from one sample sequenced in a study of T cell repertoires in urothelial bladder cancer. Produced via immunoSEQ multiplex PCR; TCRdb's table is partial and in-frame only. The data contain fewer than 15,000 clones, 60% to 70% of them singletons. What was sequenced was tumor-infiltrating cells from bladder cancer. The receptor source for this set is a human donor with urothelial carcinoma.

The chain links TRBV19 to TRBJ2-6; the D gene is possibly TRBD2 (6 bases). The V end was cut by 3 bases, the J end by 0 bases, with 6 bases between. CDR3 length equals 15 residues. The germline V gene has CDR1 LNHDA and CDR2 SQIVND (reference sequence). The CDR3 loop is CASSIGSSGANVLTF. In nucleotides, the CDR3 is TGTGCCAGTAGTATCGGGAGCTCTGGGGCCAACGTCCTGACTTTC. Together with reference TRBV19 and TRBJ2-6, the CDR3 gives the full variable domain: DGGITQSPKYLFRKEGQNVTLSCEQNLNHDAMYWYRQDPGQGLRLIYYSQIVNDFQKGDIAEGYSVSREKKESFPLTVTSAQKNPTAFYLCASSIGSSGANVLTFGAGSRLTVL.

This clone showed up just a few times. The V call is TRBV4-3, the J call TRBJ2-3; the match to TRBD1 covers 11 bases. The CDR3 runs to 15 residues. Germline V gene lookup returns CDR1 LGHNA and CDR2 YSLEER. V trimming: 5 bases; J trimming: 6 bases; junction bases outside the gene matches: 7. The CDR3 DNA sequence: TGCGCCAGCAGCTCTGTGGGACAGGGGGTGGATACGCAGTATTTT. Protein sequence: CASSSVGQGVDTQYF.

This sequence joins TRBV12-2 and TRBJ2-7; whether TRBD1, the table's D call, matches the DNA was not checked. TRBV12-2 is marked as a pseudogene. The CDR3 consists of 14 residues. CDR3: CASRFGTGVHEQYV. For the CDR3, the DNA is TGTGCAAGTCGCTTCGGGACAGGGGTCCACGAGCAGTACGTC.

The genes are TRBV2 and TRBJ2-5; D might be TRBD1 (6 bases). Germline V lookup: CDR1 SNHLY, CDR2 FYNNEI. The CDR3 loop spans 15 amino acids. With 5 bases removed from V and 1 base from J, the gap between germline ends came to 14 bases. The CDR3, as DNA: TGTGCCAGCAGTCAGGACAGAACATTCCAAGAGACCCAGTACTTC. It yields the protein CASSQDRTFQETQYF.

The DNA of the CDR3 is TGCGCCAGCTTTCAGGGGGCCGGGGAGCTGTTTTTT. The encoded protein is CASFQGAGELFF. V is TRBV5-1 and J is TRBJ2-2, with TRBD1 identical over 7 bases. This CDR3 has 12 amino acids. The ends lost 7 bases at V and 6 bases at J; junction bases unmatched: 3. Germline V gene sequence: CDR1 SGHRS, CDR2 YFSETQ.

The chain couples TRBV6-6 to TRBJ1-3, with TRBD1 matching over 12 bases. This CDR3 is 15 amino acids long. Germline trimming cut 7 bases from V and 4 bases from J; bases unmatched to any gene: 5. Looked up from germline, CDR1 is MNHNY and CDR2 is SVGAGI (reference sequence). The CDR3 DNA is TGTGCCAGCAAACCGGGACAGGGGGCCGGAAACACCATATATTTT. Amino acids: CASKPGQGAGNTIYF.

The sample holds a few counts of this clone. V is TRBV19 and J is TRBJ1-3; D gene ambiguous. Germline CDR1 and CDR2: LNHDA and SQIVND (reference sequence). V was trimmed by 3 bases and J by 4 bases, leaving 10 bases between them. The CDR3 is 14 amino acids. The CDR3 loop reads CASSMSRTGNTIYF. The CDR3 DNA follows: TGTGCCAGTAGTATGTCCCGAACAGGAAACACCATATATTTT. The variable domain in full, completed from reference TRBV19 and TRBJ1-3, reads DGGITQSPKYLFRKEGQNVTLSCEQNLNHDAMYWYRQDPGQGLRLIYYSQIVNDFQKGDIAEGYSVSREKKESFPLTVTSAQKNPTAFYLCASSMSRTGNTIYFGEGSWLTVV.

The V and J genes are TRBV11-3 and TRBJ2-1; TRBD2 matches at 8 bases. Unmatched junction bases numbered 7, after V lost 2 bases and J lost 4 bases. The CDR3 length is 16 residues. Germline loops: CDR1 SGHNT, CDR2 YENEEA. The CDR3 loop reads CASSLFGLADYNEQFF. Here the CDR3 DNA reads TGTGCCAGCAGCTTATTTGGACTAGCAGATTACAATGAGCAGTTCTTC.

This chain connects TRBV19 to TRBJ2-2; the D gene could be TRBD1 or TRBD2 (5 bases each). CDR3 size: 13 residues. Germline V gene data show CDR1 as LNHDA and CDR2 as SQIVND (reference sequence). The V gene lost 4 bases and the J gene lost 9 bases, with 12 bases spanning the gap. The CDR3 bases are TGTGCCAGTAGTACCCGGGACCTCCGGGAGCTGTTTTTT. Translating gives CASSTRDLRELFF.

V gene TRBV5-1 combines with J gene TRBJ1-4; D not certain. Germline lookup yields CDR1 SGHRS and CDR2 YFSETQ. The CDR3 length is 14 residues. Trimming stripped 0 bases from V and 4 bases from J, with 7 bases between. The CDR3 protein is CASSLDVFNEKLFF. The CDR3 bases are TGCGCCAGCAGCTTGGATGTATTTAATGAAAAACTGTTTTTT.

This clone was picked up a small number of times. This chain links TRBV2 with TRBJ1-6; 7 bases are a match to TRBD1. V gave up 7 bases and J gave up 7 bases; unmatched junction bases: 10. Per the germline V gene, CDR1 is SNHLY and CDR2 is FYNNEI. CDR3 size: 15 residues. CDR3 DNA sequence: TGTGCCAGCAACACAAGGACAGGCGGAAATTCACCCCTCCACTTT. This sequence encodes CASNTRTGGNSPLHF. Drawing the rest from reference TRBV2 and TRBJ1-6, the complete variable domain is EPEVTQTPSHQVTQMGQEVILRCVPISNHLYFYWYRQILGQKVEFLVSFYNNEISEKSEIFDDQFSVERPDGSNFTLKIRSTKLEDSAMYFCASNTRTGGNSPLHFGNGTRLTVT.

The chain joins TRBV7-3 to TRBJ2-1; 7 bases are a match to TRBD2. In germline, CDR1 is SGHTA, CDR2 FQGTGA. V gave up 6 bases and J gave up 0 bases; unmatched junction bases: 8. The CDR3 loop spans 16 amino acids. The CDR3 loop is CASSPLAASSYNEQFF. The CDR3 DNA sequence: TGTGCCAGCAGTCCTCTAGCGGCGAGCTCCTACAATGAGCAGTTCTTC.

The chain uses TRBV6-5 and TRBJ2-3; D possibly matches TRBD1 or TRBD2 (6 bases each). The CDR3 has 15 residues. The V end was cut by 2 bases, the J end by 1 base, with 10 bases between. Germline-derived CDR1 and CDR2 are MNHEY and SVGAGI. The CDR3 coding sequence is TGTGCCAGCAGTTACGATGGGGGGCGCACAGATACGCAGTATTTT. Encoded protein: CASSYDGGRTDTQYF.

The rearrangement joins TRBV5-6 to TRBJ1-2; 7 bases are shared with TRBD1. Looked up from germline, CDR1 is SGHDT and CDR2 is YYEEEE. There are 13 residues in the CDR3. Losses at the gene ends were 4 bases for V and 4 bases for J; bases not matched to a gene: 4. Here the CDR3 reads CASSKGTAYGYTF. CDR3 coding DNA: TGTGCCAGCAGCAAGGGGACAGCCTATGGCTACACCTTC.

CDR3 in DNA: TGTGCCAGCAGCTTAAGCTATAACACCGGGGAGCTGTTTTTT. The encoded protein is CASSLSYNTGELFF. The chain employs TRBV7-3 and TRBJ2-2, with D unclear. V lost 1 base, J lost 2 bases, and 5 bases lay in between. Germline V gene lookup returns CDR1 SGHTA and CDR2 FQGTGA. This CDR3 region has 14 residues. The full variable domain, with the rest looked up from reference TRBV7-3 and TRBJ2-2, is GAGVSQTPSNKVTEKGKYVELRCDPISGHTALYWYRQSLGQGPEFLIYFQGTGAADDSGLPNDRFFAVRPEGSVSTLKIQRTERGDSAVYLCASSLSYNTGELFFGEGSRLTVL.

The sample holds one count of this clone. The gene calls are TRBV7-2 and TRBJ2-1; 8 nucleotides align to TRBD2. V dropped 6 bases and J dropped 3; count of bases not matched to a gene: 7. The V gene's germline CDR1 is SGHTA and CDR2 FQGNSA. The CDR3 has 15 residues. CDR3 sequence: CASRPGTSHYNEQFF. In DNA form, the CDR3 reads TGTGCCAGCAGGCCCGGGACTAGTCACTACAATGAGCAGTTCTTC.

This clone was found once. The junction differs from germline at one of its ends, possibly a read error. The V call is TRBV2, the J call TRBJ1-5, with D perhaps TRBD1 (6 bases). Germline V gene sequence: CDR1 SNHLY, CDR2 FYNNEI. CDR3 size: 13 residues. The CDR3: CASSEGGGQPQHF. The CDR3 nucleotides read TGTGCCAGCAGCGAAGGAGGGGGACAGCCCCAGCATTTT.

The chain links TRBV7-2 to TRBJ2-1; perhaps TRBD2 as D (6 bases). Germline CDR1 reads SGHTA; CDR2 reads FQGNSA. Deletions cut 5 bases from V and 5 bases from J, with 16 bases between. The CDR3 covers 15 residues. CDR3 sequence reads: CASSPGGAADNEQFF. The CDR3 region has the DNA TGTGCCAGCAGCCCCGGGGGAGCCGCAGACAATGAGCAGTTCTTC.

This clone is a singleton in its sample. The chain has TRBV19 and TRBJ2-3; D not resolved. This CDR3 is built from 14 residues. Per germline, CDR1 LNHDA and CDR2 SQIVND (reference sequence). Trimming left V 2 bases short and J 5 bases short, with 11 bases between. The CDR3 DNA reads as TGTGCCAGTAGTATAACGGAAAAGTTAGATACGCAGTATTTT. Translated: CASSITEKLDTQYF.

V gene TRBV25-1 combines with J gene TRBJ2-1, with TRBD1 identical over 7 bases. The CDR3 consists of 14 residues. Germline lookup yields CDR1 MGHDK and CDR2 SYGVNS. The V and J ends lost 10 bases and 4 bases, in that order; junction bases with no gene match: 10. CDR3 coding DNA: TGTGCCACAAGACAGGGATCGGGTTACAATGAGCAGTTCTTC. Translation gives CATRQGSGYNEQFF.

The chain recombines TRBV14 with TRBJ2-1; TRBD2 is a possible D gene (6 bases). Germline CDR1 is SGHDN and CDR2 is FVKESK. The V end was cut by 8 bases, the J end by 8 bases, with 22 bases between. This CDR3 spans 15 amino acids. Here the CDR3 reads CASATGVGRFDEQFF. The CDR3 DNA follows: TGTGCCAGCGCCACGGGGGTAGGGAGGTTCGATGAGCAGTTCTTC.

By sample fraction, this clone is medium-sized (0.01 to 0.1%). This chain connects TRBV4-3 to TRBJ2-7; perhaps TRBD2 as D (6 bases). CDR3 length equals 16 residues. V lost 0 bases, J lost 3 bases, and 15 bases lay in between. Germline CDR1 reads LGHNA; CDR2 reads YSLEER. CDR3 bases: TGCGCCAGCAGCCAAGAGTTCAGGCTGGGGGGCTACGAGCAGTACTTC. This codes for CASSQEFRLGGYEQYF.

CDR3 in amino acids: CASSLVLHVGYTF. CDR3 sequence (DNA): TGTGCCAGCAGCTTAGTCCTACATGTAGGCTACACCTTC. J is TRBJ1-2 and V is TRBV7-9; D not certain. The CDR3 loop spans 13 amino acids. The ends were cut back, 1 base at V and 8 bases at J, with 11 bases in the middle. Germline loops: CDR1 SEHNR, CDR2 FQNEAQ (reference sequence).

The chain joins TRBV7-2 to TRBJ2-7, with 9 bases identical to TRBD1. Germline CDR1 reads SGHTA; CDR2 reads FQGNSA. The V and J ends lost 4 bases and 7 bases, in that order; junction bases with no gene match: 11. The CDR3 loop spans 15 amino acids. CDR3 DNA: TGTGCCAGCAGCTCCGTCCCGGGACAGGGTCAAGAGCAGTACGTC. It encodes CASSSVPGQGQEQYV.

The chain carries TRBV5-1 and TRBJ2-3; unclear D gene. The V gene lost 0 bases and the J gene lost 2 bases, with 7 bases spanning the gap. The CDR3 has 14 amino acids. The germline V gene has CDR1 SGHRS and CDR2 YFSETQ. CDR3: CASSLGHPTDTQYF. CDR3 bases: TGCGCCAGCAGCTTGGGCCACCCCACAGATACGCAGTATTTT.

This clone came up a few times. The chain combines TRBV27 with TRBJ1-5; 7 positions match TRBD1. Germline CDR1 reads MNHEY; CDR2 reads SMNVEV (reference sequence). This CDR3 contains 14 residues. J lost 6 bases, V lost 7 bases, and 9 bases had no gene match. CDR3: CASNPRQGGQPQHF. In nucleotides, the CDR3 is TGTGCCAGCAACCCGAGACAGGGAGGTCAGCCCCAGCATTTT.

This chain's CDR3 is CASSRDWANEKLFF. The CDR3 nucleotides are TGTGCCAGTAGTAGGGACTGGGCGAATGAAAAACTGTTTTTT. The chain uses TRBV19 and TRBJ1-4; D may be TRBD1 (5 bases). CDR3 length equals 14 residues. V dropped 4 bases and J dropped 5 bases, with 11 bases sitting between them. Germline-derived CDR1 and CDR2 are LNHDA and SQIVND (reference sequence).

The V gene is TRBV7-2, the J gene TRBJ2-7; D is perhaps TRBD1 (5 bases). The V and J ends lost 1 base and 5 bases respectively, with 9 bases between them. The CDR3 runs to 13 residues. Per germline, CDR1 SGHTA and CDR2 FQGNSA. The CDR3 loop reads CASSLEQGDEQYF. The CDR3 DNA is TGTGCCAGCAGCTTAGAGCAGGGTGACGAGCAGTACTTC.

This chain joins TRBV4-2 and TRBJ1-3; D is undetermined. Trimming removed 0 bases from V and 0 bases from J, with 6 bases in between. Per the germline V gene, CDR1 is LGHNA and CDR2 is YNFKEQ. This CDR3 contains 15 residues. CDR3 amino acids: CASSQEQTSGNTIYF. The CDR3 nucleotides are TGTGCCAGCAGCCAAGAGCAGACCTCTGGAAACACCATATATTTT.

The chain joins TRBV12-5 to TRBJ2-7; tentative D call: TRBD1 (6 bases). Germline V gene lookup returns CDR1 LGHNT and CDR2 FRNRAP. The CDR3 is 14 amino acids. Between the trimmed V and J ends, which lost 3 bases and 4 bases, there was a span of 13 bases. This CDR3 reads CASGFHRVTYEQYV. CDR3 DNA: TGTGCTAGTGGTTTTCACAGGGTAACTTACGAGCAGTACGTC.

This clone was observed a few times. This chain connects TRBV7-9 to TRBJ1-1; 8 nucleotides agree with TRBD1. Germline-derived CDR1 and CDR2 are SEHNR and FQNEAQ (reference sequence). CDR3 length equals 17 residues. V dropped 5 bases and J dropped 3; count of bases not matched to a gene: 14. CDR3 in DNA: TGTGCCAGCAGCCCTGGACAGGGATTTGGGGGGGACACTGAAGCTTTCTTT. It codes for CASSPGQGFGGDTEAFF.

Sample share makes this clone medium-sized. The chain employs TRBV7-2 and TRBJ1-2; 7 nucleotides match TRBD1. This CDR3 is 19 amino acids long. Per the germline V gene, CDR1 is SGHTA and CDR2 is FQGNSA. V lost 4 bases to trimming and J lost 0 bases; unmatched junction nucleotides: 17. This CDR3 is CASSYTAPGQHTSNYGYTF. Here the CDR3 DNA reads TGTGCCAGCAGCTATACCGCTCCGGGACAGCACACGTCTAACTATGGCTACACCTTC.